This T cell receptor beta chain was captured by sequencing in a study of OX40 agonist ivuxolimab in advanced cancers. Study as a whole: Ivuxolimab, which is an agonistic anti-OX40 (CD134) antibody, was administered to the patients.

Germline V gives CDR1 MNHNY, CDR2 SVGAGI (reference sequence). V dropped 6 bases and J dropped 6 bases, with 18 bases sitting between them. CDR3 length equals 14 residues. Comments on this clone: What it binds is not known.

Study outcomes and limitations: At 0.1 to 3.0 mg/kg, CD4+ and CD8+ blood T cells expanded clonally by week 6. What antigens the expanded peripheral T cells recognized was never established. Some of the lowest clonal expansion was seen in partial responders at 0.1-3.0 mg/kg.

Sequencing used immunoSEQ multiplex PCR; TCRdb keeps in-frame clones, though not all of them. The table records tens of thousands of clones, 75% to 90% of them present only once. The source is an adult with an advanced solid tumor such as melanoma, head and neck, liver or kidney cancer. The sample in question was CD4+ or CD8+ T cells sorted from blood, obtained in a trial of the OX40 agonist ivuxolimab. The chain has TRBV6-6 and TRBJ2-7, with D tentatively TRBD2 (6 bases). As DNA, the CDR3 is TGTGCCAGCAGCCAAGGAGGGGCGGCAGGCGAGCAGTACTTC. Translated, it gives CASSQGGAAGEQYF.